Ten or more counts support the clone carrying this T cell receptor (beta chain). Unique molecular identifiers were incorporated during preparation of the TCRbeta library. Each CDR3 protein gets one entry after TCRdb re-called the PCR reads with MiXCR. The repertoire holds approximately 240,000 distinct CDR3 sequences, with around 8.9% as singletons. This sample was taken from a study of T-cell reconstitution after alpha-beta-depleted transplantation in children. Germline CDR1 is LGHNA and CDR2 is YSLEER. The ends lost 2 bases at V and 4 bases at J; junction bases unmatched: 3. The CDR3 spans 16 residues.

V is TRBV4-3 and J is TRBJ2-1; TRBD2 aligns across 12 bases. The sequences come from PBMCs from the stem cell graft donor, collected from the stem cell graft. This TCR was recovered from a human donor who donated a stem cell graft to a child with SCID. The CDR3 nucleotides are TGCGCCAGCAGCCAAACTAGCGGGGGGAATTACAATGAGCAGTTCTTC. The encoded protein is CASSQTSGGNYNEQFF.